Below are 29 T cell receptor beta chains sequenced from a single sample in a study of blood T cell repertoires in COVID-19. The protocol was immunoSEQ multiplex PCR, while the TCRdb copy is restricted to in-frame clones and leaves out a portion. The data show over 200,000 clones, with 89% seen just once and 4% to 5.5% held by the top ten. Sequenced: peripheral blood. The receptors stem from a woman between 40 and 55 years old with acute or convalescent COVID-19.

This sequence joins TRBV7-9 and TRBJ2-1, with D perhaps TRBD2 (6 bases). The germline V gene has CDR1 SEHNR and CDR2 FQNEAQ (reference sequence). Deletions cut 6 bases from V and 10 bases from J, with 10 bases between. The CDR3 has 11 amino acids. CDR3 amino acids: CASRRDSEQFF. The CDR3, as DNA: TGTGCCAGCAGGCGGGACTCCGAGCAGTTCTTC.

The chain employs TRBV6-5 and TRBJ1-5; D is unresolved. The germline CDR1 and CDR2 sequences are MNHEY and SVGAGI. The CDR3 sequence is 13 residues long. The ends were cut back, 6 bases at V and 8 bases at J, with 14 bases in the middle. The CDR3 nucleotides read TGTGCCAGCAGCGGACTCCTCATGGAGCCCCAGCATTTT. Protein: CASSGLLMEPQHF.

This chain links TRBV14 with TRBJ2-1; no reliable D call. The ends were cut back, 3 bases at V and 7 bases at J, with 7 bases in the middle. Germline CDR1 reads SGHDN; CDR2 reads FVKESK. The CDR3 has 12 residues. CDR3: CASSQAVNEQFF. The CDR3 DNA is TGTGCCAGCAGCCAGGCCGTGAATGAGCAGTTCTTC. The full variable domain, with the rest looked up from reference TRBV14 and TRBJ2-1, is EAGVTQFPSHSVIEKGQTVTLRCDPISGHDNLYWYRRVMGKEIKFLLHFVKESKQDESGMPNNRFLAERTGGTYSTLKVQPAELEDSGVYFCASSQAVNEQFFGPGTRLTVL.

The V and J genes are TRBV21-1 and TRBJ1-5; the table's D gene call, TRBD1, was not cross checked with the DNA. TRBV21-1 is a known pseudogene. The CDR3 length is 19 residues. CDR3 nucleotides: TGTGCCAGCAGCAAAGCCCAAGACAGGGGAGGGAATCGGGATCAGCCCCAGCATTTT. It specifies CASSKAQDRGGNRDQPQHF.

This chain links TRBV10-3 with TRBJ1-2; TRBD1 aligns across 7 bases. Germline V gives CDR1 ENHRY, CDR2 SYGVKD. V lost 7 bases and J lost 0; bases outside the gene matches: 5. The CDR3 totals 14 residues. CDR3 sequence (DNA): TGTGCCATCAAGAGACAGGGCCCTAACTATGGCTACACCTTC. Translation: CAIKRQGPNYGYTF.

The V call is TRBV27, the J call TRBJ1-2; maybe TRBD1 (6 bases). The V gene lost 4 bases and the J gene lost 2 bases, with 20 bases spanning the gap. This CDR3 is built from 17 residues. Germline assignment: CDR1 MNHEY and CDR2 SMNVEV (reference sequence). The CDR3 reads CASSSQARGGLNYGYTF. In DNA form, the CDR3 reads TGTGCCAGCAGTTCGCAAGCCCGGGGGGGCCTCAACTATGGCTACACCTTC.

V and J are TRBV7-8 and TRBJ1-2, with 7 bases fitting TRBD1. J was trimmed by 2 bases and V by 3 bases; bases with no gene match: 12. The length of the CDR3 is 17 residues. Per germline, CDR1 SGHVS and CDR2 FQNEAQ. The CDR3 DNA reads TGTGCCAGCAGCTTCGTCCCTTTCCCGGGACAGAACTATGGCTACACCTTC. This translates into CASSFVPFPGQNYGYTF. Variable domain in full (rest from reference TRBV7-8 and TRBJ1-2): GAGVSQSPRYKVAKRGQDVALRCDPISGHVSLFWYQQALGQGPEFLTYFQNEAQLDKSGLPSDRFFAERPEGSVSTLKIQRTQQEDSAVYLCASSFVPFPGQNYGYTFGSGTRLTVV.

In this sample, this clone turned up once. This chain links TRBV28 with TRBJ1-6; 7 bases are shared with TRBD1. The CDR3 loop spans 13 amino acids. With V trimmed by 7 bases and J by 8 bases, 5 bases remained unmatched. Per germline, CDR1 MDHEN and CDR2 SYDVKM. The CDR3: CASNRGLDSPLHF. CDR3 nucleotide sequence: TGTGCCAGCAACAGGGGCCTCGATTCACCCCTCCACTTT. Full variable domain (missing parts from reference TRBV28 and TRBJ1-6): DVKVTQSSRYLVKRTGEKVFLECVQDMDHENMFWYRQDPGLGLRLIYFSYDVKMKEKGDIPEGYSVSREKKERFSLILESASTNQTSMYLCASNRGLDSPLHFGNGTRLTVT.

The chain is built from TRBV25-1 and TRBJ2-3, with 7 bases aligning to TRBD2. The CDR3 is 16 amino acids. Germline V CDR1 and CDR2: MGHDK, SYGVNS. Trimming cost V 2 bases and J 4 bases; bases outside gene matches: 9. CDR3: CASSEMRGIGPDTQYF. CDR3 sequence (DNA): TGTGCCAGCAGTGAAATGCGGGGGATTGGCCCAGATACGCAGTATTTT.

The CDR3 is CASSFTGATNQPQHF. CDR3 sequence (DNA): TGTGCCAGCAGCTTCACAGGGGCCACCAATCAGCCCCAGCATTTT. V usage is TRBV7-2 and J usage is TRBJ1-5, with 7 bases identical to TRBD1. There are 15 residues in the CDR3. Losses at the gene ends were 3 bases for V and 3 bases for J; bases not matched to a gene: 5. Germline V gives CDR1 SGHTA, CDR2 FQGNSA. Full variable domain (outside the CDR3, taken from reference TRBV7-2 and TRBJ1-5): GAGVSQSPSNKVTEKGKDVELRCDPISGHTALYWYRQSLGQGLEFLIYFQGNSAPDKSGLPSDRFSAERTGGSVSTLTIQRTQQEDSAVYLCASSFTGATNQPQHFGDGTRLSIL.

The chain is built from TRBV5-8 and TRBJ2-7; 12 nucleotides line up with TRBD1. V shed 3 bases and J 6 bases; nucleotides not matched to a gene: 4. Germline V CDR1 and CDR2: SGHTS, YDEGEE. The CDR3 sequence is 14 residues long. The CDR3 nucleotides read TGTGCCAGCAGCTGGGGACAGGGGGCGGGCGAGCAGTACGTC. Its protein product is CASSWGQGAGEQYV.

This chain joins TRBV27 and TRBJ2-3, with D possibly being TRBD1 (6 bases). CDR3 length: 15 residues. Germline V gene data show CDR1 as MNHEY and CDR2 as SMNVEV (reference sequence). The V end lost 5 bases, the J end lost 0 bases, and 12 bases lay between the germline ends. CDR3 amino acids: CASSPGTTSTDTQYF. The CDR3 coding sequence is TGTGCCAGCAGTCCCGGGACAACTAGCACAGATACGCAGTATTTT.

For the CDR3, the DNA is TGTGCCAGCAGCTTAATCCGGGACAGGGGCAATGAGCAGTTCTTC. Translated, it gives CASSLIRDRGNEQFF. V is TRBV11-2 and J is TRBJ2-1; TRBD1 matches 10 bases. V lost 2 bases and J lost 6; bases outside the gene matches: 4. This CDR3 has 15 residues. Germline lookup yields CDR1 SGHAT and CDR2 FQNNGV. The full variable domain, in which reference TRBV11-2 and TRBJ2-1 provide the parts outside the CDR3, is EAGVAQSPRYKIIEKRQSVAFWCNPISGHATLYWYQQILGQGPKLLIQFQNNGVVDDSQLPKDRFSAERLKGVDSTLKIQPAKLEDSAVYLCASSLIRDRGNEQFFGPGTRLTVL.

The V and J genes are TRBV19 and TRBJ2-3; 8 positions match TRBD2. CDR3 length: 16 amino acids. J lost 0 bases, V lost 5 bases, and 7 bases had no gene match. Germline loops: CDR1 LNHDA, CDR2 SQIVND (reference sequence). CDR3 sequence (DNA): TGTGCCAGTAGTCTCGGGAGGGCTCTCAGCACAGATACGCAGTATTTT. Its translation: CASSLGRALSTDTQYF.

This rearrangement joins TRBV6-5 to TRBJ2-5, with 10 bases matching TRBD1. J was trimmed by 5 bases and V by 6 bases; bases with no gene match: 6. This CDR3 contains 14 residues. Germline V gene data show CDR1 as MNHEY and CDR2 as SVGAGI. The CDR3 DNA is TGTGCCAGCAGCCGGGGACAGGGGCACGAGACCCAGTACTTC. Protein: CASSRGQGHETQYF.

J is TRBJ1-1 and V is TRBV7-8, with a tentative D call TRBD1 (6 bases). The CDR3 is 18 amino acids. The germline V gene encodes CDR1 SGHVS and CDR2 FQNEAQ. The V and J ends lost 0 bases and 2 bases respectively, with 19 bases between them. In DNA form, the CDR3 reads TGTGCCAGCAGCTTAGCGAGGACAGCCTTGTCACCAAACACTGAAGCTTTCTTT. Translation gives CASSLARTALSPNTEAFF.

The chain has TRBV7-2 and TRBJ2-3; 9 nucleotides match TRBD2. Germline trimming cut 5 bases from V and 6 bases from J; bases unmatched to any gene: 15. Germline CDR1 reads SGHTA; CDR2 reads FQGNSA. This CDR3 is built from 17 residues. This CDR3 reads CASSPLAGARGRDTQYF. Here the CDR3 DNA reads TGTGCCAGCAGCCCCTTAGCGGGGGCCCGGGGGAGGGATACGCAGTATTTT.

This CDR3 reads CASSVGGSGEQFF. As DNA, the CDR3 is TGTGCCAGCAGCGTAGGAGGATCCGGGGAGCAGTTCTTC. The chain links TRBV9 to TRBJ2-1; unclear D gene. Germline CDR1 SGDLS, CDR2 YYNGEE. The CDR3 totals 13 residues. V lost 0 bases and J 10 bases, leaving 11 bases between the germline ends.

This rearrangement joins TRBV19 to TRBJ1-2; TRBD1 matches at 7 bases. Germline V gives CDR1 LNHDA, CDR2 SQIVND (reference sequence). V was pared by 5 bases and J by 6 bases, with 6 bases of the junction left unmatched. The CDR3 covers 13 residues. CDR3 loop: CASSQDRVHGYTF. CDR3 DNA sequence: TGTGCCAGTAGTCAAGACAGGGTCCATGGCTACACCTTC.

The gene calls are TRBV28 and TRBJ2-3; 8 nucleotides line up with TRBD1. CDR3 size: 16 residues. Germline values: CDR1 MDHEN, CDR2 SYDVKM. The V segment lost 3 bases and the J segment 1 base; nucleotides outside the gene matches: 6. This CDR3 is CASSFDRGYRTDTQYF. CDR3 bases: TGTGCCAGCAGTTTTGACAGGGGATATCGCACAGATACGCAGTATTTT.

As DNA, the CDR3 is TGCGCCAGCAGCCCGAGGGTAAGACCCGGAGCTTCAAATGAGCAGTTCTTC. Its translation is CASSPRVRPGASNEQFF. The genes are TRBV5-1 and TRBJ2-1, with D possibly TRBD2 on 5 matching bases. V lost 4 bases and J lost 7, with 24 bases in between. The CDR3 sequence is 17 residues long. Germline V CDR1 and CDR2: SGHRS, YFSETQ.

The chain employs TRBV14 and TRBJ2-3; D might be TRBD2 (5 bases). The V gene's germline CDR1 is SGHDN and CDR2 FVKESK. Trimming took off 3 bases at V and 5 bases at J, with 6 bases between the two ends. The CDR3 is made up of 12 amino acids. The DNA of the CDR3 is TGTGCCAGCAGCCAGGCGGGAGATACGCAGTATTTT. This translates into CASSQAGDTQYF. Looking up the rest from reference TRBV14 and TRBJ2-3 gives the full variable domain: EAGVTQFPSHSVIEKGQTVTLRCDPISGHDNLYWYRRVMGKEIKFLLHFVKESKQDESGMPNNRFLAERTGGTYSTLKVQPAELEDSGVYFCASSQAGDTQYFGPGTRLTVL.

This chain joins TRBV19 and TRBJ2-6, with 9 nucleotides matching TRBD2. Germline loops: CDR1 LNHDA, CDR2 SQIVND (reference sequence). This CDR3 is 16 amino acids long. V lost 9 bases to trimming and J lost 2 bases; unmatched junction nucleotides: 8. The CDR3 DNA follows: TGTGCCAGCAGACTAGCGGCCCTCACTGGGGCCAACGTCCTGACTTTC. It codes for CASRLAALTGANVLTF. The full variable domain, its missing parts supplied by reference TRBV19 and TRBJ2-6, is DGGITQSPKYLFRKEGQNVTLSCEQNLNHDAMYWYRQDPGQGLRLIYYSQIVNDFQKGDIAEGYSVSREKKESFPLTVTSAQKNPTAFYLCASRLAALTGANVLTFGAGSRLTVL.

The V and J genes are TRBV12-3 or TRBV12-4 and TRBJ1-2; TRBD1 aligns across 11 bases. V shed 7 bases and J 6 bases; nucleotides not matched to a gene: 4. CDR3 length: 13 residues. CDR3 sequence (DNA): TGTGCCAGCAAGCCGGGACAGGGGGATGGCTACACCTTC. Translating gives CASKPGQGDGYTF.

The gene calls are TRBV5-5 and TRBJ1-5; D ambiguous. V was shortened by 0 bases and J by 0 bases, with 7 bases between the two germline ends. Germline V gene data show CDR1 as SGHKS and CDR2 as YYEKEE (reference sequence). The CDR3 extends over 15 amino acids. CDR3 region: CASSLEAYSNQPQHF. The CDR3 nucleotides read TGTGCCAGCAGCTTGGAAGCATATAGCAATCAGCCCCAGCATTTT.

V and J are TRBV3-1 (or the pseudogene TRBV3-2) and TRBJ1-1; TRBD1 agrees at 8 bases. V lost 4 bases and J lost 5; bases outside the gene matches: 9. The CDR3 totals 15 residues. Germline V lookup: CDR1 LGHDT, CDR2 YNNKEL (reference sequence). The CDR3 region has the DNA TGTGCCAGCAGCCCCCTTGGGACAGGTCGGACTGAAGCTTTCTTT. Protein sequence: CASSPLGTGRTEAFF.

CDR3 sequence (DNA): TGTGCCAGCCGGGCACAGGGGGAGACAAATACGCAGTATTTT. Amino acids: CASRAQGETNTQYF. The chain recombines TRBV7-9 with TRBJ2-3; 8 bases align to TRBD1. Germline CDR1 and CDR2: SEHNR and FQNEAQ (reference sequence). The V gene end was trimmed by 8 bases and the J gene end by 7 bases; junction bases not matched to a gene: 11. The CDR3 extends over 14 amino acids.

This clone was counted a few times. The chain recombines TRBV2 with TRBJ1-5; D gene uncertain. V lost 5 bases, J lost 6 bases, and 11 bases lay in between. The germline V gene encodes CDR1 SNHLY and CDR2 FYNNEI. The CDR3 has 13 amino acids. The CDR3 sequence: CASSPAGGQPQHF. The CDR3 DNA is TGTGCCAGCAGTCCAGCGGGAGGTCAGCCCCAGCATTTT. Combining the CDR3 with reference TRBV2 and TRBJ1-5 gives the whole variable domain EPEVTQTPSHQVTQMGQEVILRCVPISNHLYFYWYRQILGQKVEFLVSFYNNEISEKSEIFDDQFSVERPDGSNFTLKIRSTKLEDSAMYFCASSPAGGQPQHFGDGTRLSIL.

V usage is TRBV6-5 and J usage is TRBJ1-2; perhaps TRBD1 as D (5 bases). The V gene's germline CDR1 is MNHEY and CDR2 SVGAGI. The CDR3 sequence is 16 residues long. With 2 bases removed from V and 0 bases from J, the gap between germline ends came to 13 bases. DNA for the CDR3: TGTGCCAGCAGTTACGGTCCGGACATACCTAACTATGGCTACACCTTC. Protein sequence: CASSYGPDIPNYGYTF.